This TCR beta chain was observed in a study of T-cell reconstitution after alpha-beta-depleted transplantation in children. Study-level findings and limits: High day-60 TCRbeta diversity in some patients came from surviving recipient T cells and thymic progenitors. After transplant, at about two months, alpha-beta T cells were reportedly derived from several hundred expanded graft clones. Counts and diversity of T cells one year after transplant came mostly from newly produced T cells.

CDR3 length equals 12 residues. The library targeted TCRbeta and was prepared with unique molecular identifiers. MiXCR, applied by TCRdb to the PCR reads, yields one record per CDR3 protein. The data contain approximately 1,000,000 distinct CDR3 sequences, roughly 31% of them singletons. On this clonotype: As yet, its antigen is unknown.

This chain connects TRBV21-1 to TRBJ2-7; the D call of TRBD1 is as the table states it, not checked on the DNA. TRBV21-1 is a pseudogene locus. Sequenced here: PBMCs, mostly from graft donor cells, sampled 360 days after TCRalphabeta/CD19-depleted stem cell transplant. This TCR was recovered from a boy under two years old who had a stem cell transplant for SCID, so the T cells may come from the graft donor. The DNA of the CDR3 is TGTGCCAGCACCAGGGACGCCTACGAGCAGTACTTC. It specifies CASTRDAYEQYF.